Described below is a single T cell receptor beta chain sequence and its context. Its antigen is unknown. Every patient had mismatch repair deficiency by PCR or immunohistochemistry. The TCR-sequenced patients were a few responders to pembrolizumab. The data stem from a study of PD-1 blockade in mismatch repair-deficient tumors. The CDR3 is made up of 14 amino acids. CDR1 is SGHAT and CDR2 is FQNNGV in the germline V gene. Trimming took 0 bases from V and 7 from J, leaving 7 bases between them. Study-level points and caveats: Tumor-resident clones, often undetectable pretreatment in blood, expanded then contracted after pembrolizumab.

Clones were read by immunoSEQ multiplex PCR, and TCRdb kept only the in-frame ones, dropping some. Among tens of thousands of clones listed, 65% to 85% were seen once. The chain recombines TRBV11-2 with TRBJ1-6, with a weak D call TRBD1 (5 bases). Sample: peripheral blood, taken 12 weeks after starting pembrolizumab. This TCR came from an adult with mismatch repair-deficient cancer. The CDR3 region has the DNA TGTGCCAGCAGCTTAGATCGGGACAATTCACCCCTCCACTTT. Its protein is CASSLDRDNSPLHF.